This passage covers 8 T cell receptor beta chains from one sample sequenced in a study of OX40 agonist ivuxolimab in advanced cancers. Profiling relied on immunoSEQ multiplex PCR, and the TCRdb table lists in-frame clones only, not all of them. This sample has under 100,000 clones; less than 85% occur once, and the top ten carry roughly 5%. The sample in question was CD4+ or CD8+ T cells sorted from blood, obtained in a trial of the OX40 agonist ivuxolimab. The receptor source for this set is an adult with an advanced solid tumor such as melanoma, head and neck, liver or kidney cancer.

The rearrangement uses TRBV15 and TRBJ2-3, with 10 bases identical to TRBD1. CDR3 length equals 16 residues. The V gene's germline CDR1 is LNHNV and CDR2 YYDKDF (reference sequence). V was pared by 4 bases and J by 4 bases, with 8 bases of the junction left unmatched. Here the CDR3 DNA reads TGTGCCACCAGCACCGCTATGGACAGGGGGGCAGATACGCAGTATTTT. Its protein product is CATSTAMDRGADTQYF.

The rearrangement uses TRBV5-1 and TRBJ2-3, with TRBD2 as a possible D gene (7 bases). In germline, CDR1 is SGHRS, CDR2 YFSETQ. The CDR3 is made up of 15 amino acids. The V gene lost 7 bases and the J gene lost 1 base, with 16 bases spanning the gap. The CDR3 loop is CASGPGGLGTDTQYF. The CDR3 DNA follows: TGCGCCAGCGGTCCCGGGGGGCTGGGCACAGATACGCAGTATTTT.

The J gene is TRBJ2-5, the V gene TRBV5-1, with TRBD2 identical over 8 bases. The CDR3 contains 14 residues. Germline V gives CDR1 SGHRS, CDR2 YFSETQ. V trimming: 2 bases; J trimming: 1 base; junction bases outside the gene matches: 1. CDR3 DNA: TGCGCCAGCAGCTTTAGCGGGGTCCAAGAGACCCAGTACTTC. It codes for CASSFSGVQETQYF.

The chain employs TRBV5-6 and TRBJ2-3, with a tentative D call TRBD2 (5 bases). The CDR3 runs to 19 residues. The V and J ends lost 1 base and 3 bases respectively, with 24 bases between them. In germline, CDR1 is SGHDT, CDR2 YYEEEE. CDR3 protein: CASSLSPRTRRGATDTQYF. In nucleotides, the CDR3 is TGTGCCAGCAGCTTGTCCCCTCGGACCCGACGGGGAGCAACAGATACGCAGTATTTT. Full variable domain (rest looked up from reference TRBV5-6 and TRBJ2-3): DAGVTQSPTHLIKTRGQQVTLRCSPKSGHDTVSWYQQALGQGPQFIFQYYEEEERQRGNFPDRFSGHQFPNYSSELNVNALLLGDSALYLCASSLSPRTRRGATDTQYFGPGTRLTVL.

The gene calls are TRBV6-6 and TRBJ2-7; D might be TRBD2 (6 bases). Germline loops: CDR1 MNHNY, CDR2 SVGAGI (reference sequence). CDR3 length equals 13 residues. V dropped 10 bases and J dropped 0 bases, with 13 bases sitting between them. CDR3 region: CATQAGGSYEQYF. The CDR3 coding sequence is TGTGCCACCCAAGCGGGTGGCTCCTACGAGCAGTACTTC.

The genes are TRBV15 and TRBJ2-2; D ambiguous. Trimming removed 1 base at V and 2 bases at J, with 17 bases between. The germline CDR1 and CDR2 sequences are LNHNV and YYDKDF (reference sequence). The CDR3 length is 18 residues. CDR3: CATSRARTQLINTGELFF. The CDR3 DNA reads TGTGCCACCAGCAGAGCCAGAACCCAACTAATAAACACCGGGGAGCTGTTTTTT.

The chain recombines TRBV11-2 with TRBJ2-2; 7 bases agree with TRBD1. The CDR3 spans 15 residues. Losses at the gene ends were 5 bases for V and 1 base for J; bases not matched to a gene: 4. Germline CDR1 is SGHAT and CDR2 is FQNNGV. This chain's CDR3 is CASSPRTGNTGELFF. The CDR3, as DNA: TGTGCCAGCAGCCCTCGGACAGGGAACACCGGGGAGCTGTTTTTT.

The DNA of the CDR3 is TGTGCCAGCAGTCTCCCCCACAGGGAACAAGAGACCCAGTACTTC. The encoded protein is CASSLPHREQETQYF. The chain combines TRBV27 with TRBJ2-5, with a weak D call TRBD1 (6 bases). This CDR3 contains 15 residues. V was trimmed by 5 bases and J by 2 bases, leaving 15 bases between them. CDR1 MNHEY and CDR2 SMNVEV come from the germline V gene (reference sequence).